This TCR beta chain originates from a study of blood T cell repertoires in COVID-19. The overall study: PBMCs, B-cell-depleted T cells, or T cells were the source of the cDNA or gDNA that made up the material.

The CDR3 covers 14 residues. Trimming took 3 bases from V and 3 from J, leaving 6 bases between them. CDR1 is SEHNR and CDR2 is FQNEAQ in the germline V gene (reference sequence). This table comes from immunoSEQ multiplex PCR, and its TCRdb copy is limited to in-frame clones, with some not included. The sample shows about 250,000 clones, just under 85% of them seen only once. Sequenced sample: peripheral blood. The rearrangement uses TRBV7-9 and TRBJ1-6; a weak D match, TRBD1 (5 bases). The TCR sequence derives from an older man with acute or convalescent COVID-19. CDR3 amino acids: CASSFDSYNSPLHF. The CDR3 coding sequence is TGTGCCAGCAGCTTCGACAGCTATAATTCACCCCTCCACTTT.